One TCR beta chain is described in this entry. What this receptor recognizes is not known. No base quality values were provided; no much bigger clone lies one nucleotide off. In total, around 600 healthy bone marrow donors made up the cohort. At the time of sampling, every cohort member was nominally healthy, though immune exposures that went unrecorded were likely present. The donor tested CMV seropositive and was one of the 289 seropositive cohort members. Each donor provided a peripheral blood sample, and peripheral blood mononuclear cells were used for TCR beta sequencing. Genomic DNA was extracted from the blood cell samples with the Qiagen DNeasy Blood Extraction Kit. The data originate from a study of cytomegalovirus exposure and HLA in healthy donors (dated by TCRdb to about 2017). For the study in its entirety: In an earlier analysis of 587 of the donors, 250 to 300 Gb of sequence data and some 100 million unique TCR beta sequences from 180 million or so T cells were reported. About 320 gigabases of sequencing data and 78 million or so unique TCR sequences were included in an early release covering roughly 600 HLA-typed donors. The genetic ancestry cluster associated with self-reported Caucasian donors included around 76% of the approximately 410 genotyped donors. The aim of the study was to test whether cataloging public T cell receptors could identify signatures of past pathogen exposure. The study profiled the T cell repertoires of 500 to 800 subjects by immunosequencing and related them to cytomegalovirus serostatus. Along with the roughly 710-subject first cohort, a separate validation cohort of some 130 different subjects was used. High-throughput TCR immunosequencing, statistical association of individual TCRs with disease status, and machine learning were combined to predict cytomegalovirus infection status. A later analysis re-analyzed previously published TCR beta repertoires from roughly 630 donors and added high-resolution HLA genotyping to study TCR occurrence patterns. Rather than drawing on any new phenotypic data, the later analysis identified candidate immune exposures from TCR beta sequences and the way those sequences occurred across donors. In an earlier analysis of 500 to 650 of the donors, high-throughput TCR beta sequencing was used to judge whether each TCR beta V gene segment behaved as functional or pseudogenic. Alongside the repertoire data, information on donor age, sex, ethnicity and CMV serostatus was compiled. A later genetic analysis used genome-wide SNP genotypes for about 65% of the 666 donors, treating that subset as a discovery cohort. All discovery cohort repertoires had been generated using a single sequencing platform. HLA typing included class I and class II loci at four-digit resolution. Typing coverage varied by locus: roughly 629-640 donors for A, B, C, DRB1 and DQB1; more than 500 for DQA1; more than 600 for DPA1; roughly 450 for DPB1. Five DR-DQ haplotypes were treated as single units for association and clustering because of strong linkage in the cohort. Among about 400 genotyped donors of the cohort, an average of around 240,000 unique TCR beta nucleotide sequences was sequenced per donor, of which 15% to 20% were non-productive. Broad study findings and their caveats: Several of the top co-occurrence clusters appeared to be linked to parvovirus B19, influenza, CMV and Epstein-Barr virus, according to a later analysis. A further reported finding was that TCR beta sequences accurately predicted the HLA-A and HLA-B alleles for most subjects in the first cohort. The classifier was reported to diagnose cytomegalovirus status with high specificity and sensitivity in both the original cohort and the validation cohort. An association between a missense DCLRE1C variant and V-gene and J-gene trimming of TCR beta chains was found in a later genetic analysis and replicated in an independent cohort. Because some donors lacked HLA typing at each locus, the association tests relied only on the typed subset. In a later analysis, TCR association rates were found to vary across HLA loci, with the most associated TCRs seen for DRB1 alleles and the fewest for HLA-C alleles. The study listed 150 to 200 TCR beta chains as associated with cytomegalovirus. Some IMGT-functional V segments, including TRBV6-2 and TRBV6-3, could not be told apart with the 87-base-pair reads, so those segments were excluded. Strong co-occurrence of HLA alleles, especially DR and DQ, made assigning TCR associations to individual alleles difficult. In vitro tests confirmed that three of the cytomegalovirus-associated TCR beta chains recognize cytomegalovirus antigens. In a later analysis, most CMV-associated TCR beta chains were found to appear HLA-restricted, with HLA associations seemingly driven largely by CMV exposure. A cluster of highly shared sequence variants was judged likely to be a technical artifact of the sequencing pipeline. In a later analysis, about 16,000 TCR beta sequences were associated with specific HLA alleles at a false discovery rate of 0.05. Broadly in line with IMGT annotations, most TCR beta V segments showed up in productive rearrangements about 87% or about 30% of the time in an earlier analysis of about 500 of the donors. Immune exposure information for the cohort was limited to CMV serostatus. The earlier analysis of about 600 of the donors excluded 15 to 20 rarely observed V segments, including chromosome 9 orphons, because counts were too low. The authors suggested that the approach could potentially be extended to other disease states and immunological phenotypes. Roughly uniform sequencing depth across donors was assumed in presence/absence analyses, although this assumption may not hold. This cohort had only TCR beta chains sequenced, and the lack of alpha or paired-chain data limited which features could be detected. Compared with the approximately 670-donor mean, donors in an Asian-associated ancestry cluster had fewer N-insertions in productive TCRs, according to a later genetic analysis. While some public TCRs were present in many individuals, most TCR sequences turned up only very rarely across donors. Correlated functional status among segregating V segments might be attributable to linkage disequilibrium, but an unknown experimental factor could not be ruled out. A later analysis found that HLA-associated TCR beta chains were more clonally expanded and had lower generation probabilities than equally common non-associated chains.

To prepare the library, the immunoSEQ multiplex PCR assay was applied. A mixture of 60 forward primers for TCR Vbeta segments and 13 reverse primers for TCR Jbeta segments was used in the multiplex PCR. A multiplex PCR assay on genomic DNA amplified the CDR3 region of rearranged TCR beta genes. The amplified TCR beta libraries were sequenced on the Illumina HiSeq System as 87-base-pair reads. Under the source paper's analysis protocol: Across the 666 repertoires, a later analysis counted around 80 million unique TCR beta chains, roughly 11 million of which were shared by at least two donors. Raw reads were error-corrected and collapsed into unique sequences by a nearest-neighbor algorithm in which closely related sequences were merged to remove PCR and sequencing errors. V, D and J gene segments were assigned by aligning CDR3 sequences to IMGT reference sequences. For a sequence to be retained, a match of at least six nucleotides to both a V gene segment and a J gene segment was required. Rearrangements were called productive when the CDR3 lacked stop codons and stayed in frame with V and J; all others were non-productive. Following IMGT convention, CDR3 was defined as the stretch from the second conserved V-encoded cysteine to the conserved J-encoded phenylalanine. In an earlier analysis of more than 550 of the donors, sequences lacking an unambiguous match to a single V gene segment were excluded. An earlier analysis of 450 to 650 of the donors called V segments functional above 56.7% productive rearrangements and segregating when the between-donor standard deviation exceeded 5%. A statistical classification framework was built to diagnose cytomegalovirus status from the catalog of TCR beta chain sequences. In a later analysis, TCR nucleotide sequences were compared against IMGT/GENE-DB human TR gene sequences so that V and J genes could be assigned. A later analysis assigned CDR3 sequences and most-parsimonious VDJ recombination scenarios with the TCRdist pipeline. In a later analysis, every TCR beta chain was defined by the combination of its CDR3 amino acid sequence and its V-gene family, and reads without a unique V-gene family were dropped. To address suspected cross-contamination and a sequencing artifact, a later analysis removed 592 highly shared, low-generation-probability nucleotide sequences. A later analysis calculated a clonal expansion index for each public chain from normalized within-repertoire ranks of inferred template counts. A later analysis computed generation probabilities with a VDJ recombination model fitted to out-of-frame rearrangements, and checked the results against IGoR. In a later analysis, hypergeometric tests were used to score TCR-TCR, TCR-HLA and TCR-CMV co-occurrence, with a repertoire-size bias correction applied to TCR pairs. To estimate false discovery rates, a later analysis permuted the HLA or CMV assignments 20 times. In a later analysis, co-occurring TCRs were grouped using DBSCAN, with TCRdist sequence similarity added in when clustering inside HLA-allele-positive subsets. Co-occurrence clustering excluded repertoires with fewer than 30,000 or more than 120,000 public chains, plus five with anomalous nucleotide sharing. TCRdb's version of the immuneACCESS table is confined to in-frame rearrangements and falls short of the full clone set. An unresolved V gene accounts for under half of the shortfall where checked; the remainder is of unknown origin. The D gene and trimming were derived from the DNA, and the V and J assignments and clone size from that table. Recorded for this sample are 150,000 or so clones; around 80% of them occurred a single time. Together, the top ten hold about 6.3% of the sample.

V and J are truncated by 0 bases and 3 bases respectively, leaving an intervening sequence of 14 bases. The CDR3 sequence holds 16 residues, the cysteine and phenylalanine included. The retained sequence is limited to the CDR3, 48 bases, with the frame set at the first base. CDR1 and CDR2 (MNHEY, SVGAGI) derive from the germline V gene. This receptor was obtained from a male donor in good health and CMV-seropositive. The sequenced material came from PBMCs. This sequence uses TRBV6-5 and TRBJ1-2; TRBD1 is possibly the D segment (5 matching bases). CDR3 reads: CASSYSSRGMDYGYTF. The nucleotides read TGTGCCAGCAGTTACTCGAGTCGGGGGATGGACTATGGCTACACCTTC.